This passage covers 22 T cell receptor beta chains from one sample sequenced in a study of T cell responses to AZD1222 COVID-19 vaccine. The data were produced by immunoSEQ multiplex PCR, yet TCRdb's version contains in-frame clones alone and is incomplete. Among tens of thousands of clones, about four fifths were seen once, and the ten largest hold around 28%. The sequenced sample was peripheral blood, obtained 28 days after the second AZD1222 dose. Receptors originate from an adult who received the AZD1222 COVID-19 vaccine.

In this sample, this clone turned up a few times. This chain joins TRBV5-1 and TRBJ2-5; 8 bases are a match to TRBD1. Germline assignment: CDR1 SGHRS and CDR2 YFSETQ. The CDR3 loop spans 15 amino acids. V was clipped by 6 bases and J by 1 base; unmatched bases: 8. The CDR3 sequence is CASTLWTGLQETQYF. CDR3 sequence (DNA): TGCGCCAGCACCTTATGGACAGGGCTCCAAGAGACCCAGTACTTC.

This clone has only one observation. V is TRBV5-1 and J is TRBJ2-7, with TRBD1 identical over 10 bases. The CDR3 consists of 15 residues. J gave up 5 bases and V 2 bases, and 7 bases lay outside the gene matches. CDR1 SGHRS and CDR2 YFSETQ come from the germline V gene. For the CDR3, the DNA is TGCGCCAGCAGCTTCTCCGGGACAGGGGTCCACGAGCAGTACTTC. Translation gives CASSFSGTGVHEQYF.

The V call is TRBV30, the J call TRBJ1-1, with 10 bases lining up with TRBD1. CDR1 is GTSNPN, CDR2 SVGIG, per germline (reference sequence). The V and J ends lost 6 bases and 5 bases, in that order; junction bases with no gene match: 9. The CDR3 consists of 14 residues. As DNA, the CDR3 is TGTGCCTGTCGGACAGGGGGGCGGAGAACTGAAGCTTTCTTT. Amino acid sequence: CACRTGGRRTEAFF.

The J gene is TRBJ2-7, the V gene TRBV5-1, with D uncertain. V dropped 0 bases and J dropped 6 bases, with 13 bases sitting between them. The CDR3 consists of 14 residues. Germline CDR1 SGHRS, CDR2 YFSETQ. DNA for the CDR3: TGCGCCAGCAGCTTGGAACTATCGGCGCGCGAGCAGTACTTC. This translates into CASSLELSAREQYF.

This clone was seen a handful of times. The rearrangement uses TRBV5-1 and TRBJ2-2; D uncertain. The V and J ends lost 4 bases and 4 bases respectively, with 14 bases between them. CDR3 length: 15 residues. Germline CDR1 SGHRS, CDR2 YFSETQ. The CDR3 spells CASSPEGPFTGELFF. In nucleotides, the CDR3 is TGCGCCAGCAGCCCGGAAGGCCCTTTCACCGGGGAGCTGTTTTTT.

The J gene is TRBJ1-1, the V gene TRBV28; a possible D gene is TRBD1 (6 bases). V dropped 0 bases and J dropped 0 bases, with 8 bases sitting between them. In germline, CDR1 is MDHEN, CDR2 SYDVKM. The CDR3 length is 15 residues. The CDR3 bases are TGTGCCAGCAGTTTATGGGCAGGGGTGAACACTGAAGCTTTCTTT. Its translation: CASSLWAGVNTEAFF.

The gene calls are TRBV29-1 and TRBJ2-1; 7 nucleotides align to TRBD2. CDR1 and CDR2 (germline): SQVTM, ANQGSEA. This CDR3 is 14 amino acids long. V shed 3 bases and J 2 bases; nucleotides not matched to a gene: 4. The CDR3 reads CSVETGGPYNEQFF. For the CDR3, the DNA is TGCAGCGTTGAGACGGGAGGTCCCTACAATGAGCAGTTCTTC.

The V gene is TRBV19, the J gene TRBJ2-7; 9 nucleotides agree with TRBD2. Trimming cost V 8 bases and J 1 base; bases outside gene matches: 15. Germline CDR1 and CDR2: LNHDA and SQIVND (reference sequence). This CDR3 is 17 amino acids long. CDR3 loop: CASRRGGIWDGSYEQYF. CDR3 sequence (DNA): TGTGCCAGTCGGCGGGGGGGAATCTGGGACGGATCCTACGAGCAGTACTTC.

The gene calls are TRBV5-4 and TRBJ2-1, with D perhaps matching TRBD1 (5 bases). The V end was cut by 0 bases, the J end by 5 bases, with 12 bases between. This CDR3 is 15 amino acids long. The V gene's germline CDR1 is SGHNT and CDR2 YYREEE (reference sequence). The CDR3 bases are TGTGCCAGCAGCTTGGGCGGACACCTGAACAATGAGCAGTTCTTC. Its translation: CASSLGGHLNNEQFF.

In regard to this clone: The junction differs from germline at one of its ends, possibly a read error. The V gene is TRBV7-2, the J gene TRBJ2-7, with 11 bases lining up with TRBD2. The germline V gene has CDR1 SGHTA and CDR2 FQGNSA. The CDR3 is 13 amino acids. Written as DNA, the CDR3 is TGTGCCAGCAGCCCTACCGGACTAGCGGGTGCTAGTTTC. Translation gives CASSPTGLAGASF.

The chain couples TRBV27 to TRBJ2-7, with 8 bases aligning to TRBD2. This CDR3 is built from 14 residues. Germline V gives CDR1 MNHEY, CDR2 SMNVEV (reference sequence). V trimming: 7 bases; J trimming: 6 bases; junction bases outside the gene matches: 11. For the CDR3, the DNA is TGTGCCAGCAACCCGGGGGGGGGCTTTGGCGAGCAGTACTTC. Translating gives CASNPGGGFGEQYF.

The J gene is TRBJ2-1, the V gene TRBV19, with 9 bases matching TRBD1. The length of the CDR3 is 14 residues. Germline V gives CDR1 LNHDA, CDR2 SQIVND (reference sequence). V shed 4 bases, J shed 2 bases, and the junction held 0 bases outside the gene matches. Written as DNA, the CDR3 is TGTGCCAGTAGTAGGACAGGGGCCTACAATGAGCAGTTCTTC. Its protein product is CASSRTGAYNEQFF.

The chain carries TRBV6-2 or TRBV6-3 and TRBJ2-3; D is unresolved. V was pared by 8 bases and J by 5 bases, with 8 bases between. In germline, CDR1 is MNHEY, CDR2 SVGEGT. The CDR3 runs to 11 residues. Here the CDR3 reads CASGPGDTQYF. The CDR3 DNA sequence: TGTGCCAGCGGCCCGGGAGATACGCAGTATTTT.

The V call is TRBV7-9, the J call TRBJ1-1; D might be TRBD1 (6 bases). V was cut by 1 base and J by 8 bases, with 11 bases left in between. CDR1 and CDR2 (germline): SEHNR, FQNEAQ (reference sequence). CDR3 size: 13 residues. CDR3 in amino acids: CASSLEGVKEAFF. The CDR3 nucleotides are TGTGCCAGCAGCTTAGAGGGGGTCAAGGAAGCTTTCTTT.

This clone was counted a few times. The J gene is TRBJ1-2, the V gene TRBV12-5; 8 nucleotides agree with TRBD1. The CDR3 loop spans 15 amino acids. J was trimmed by 2 bases and V by 7 bases; bases with no gene match: 9. Germline CDR1 reads LGHNT; CDR2 reads FRNRAP. The CDR3 nucleotides are TGTGCTAGTGCCCGGACAGGGACTGGGAACTATGGCTACACCTTC. It encodes CASARTGTGNYGYTF.

This chain connects TRBV9 to TRBJ2-3; D ambiguous. CDR3 length: 15 residues. V was pared by 3 bases and J by 0 bases, with 11 bases between. Germline CDR1 and CDR2: SGDLS and YYNGEE. The CDR3 nucleotides are TGTGCCAGCAGCGGCTTCGCGGCTAGCACAGATACGCAGTATTTT. Its translation: CASSGFAASTDTQYF.

This clone was observed once. The chain is built from TRBV28 and TRBJ1-2; D is unresolved. The V and J ends lost 5 bases and 3 bases respectively, with 10 bases between them. The CDR3 is made up of 13 amino acids. Germline CDR1 reads MDHEN; CDR2 reads SYDVKM. The chain's CDR3 is CASSTGLDYGYTF. CDR3 bases: TGTGCCAGCAGTACGGGCCTAGACTATGGCTACACCTTC.

This chain links TRBV9 with TRBJ1-1, with 7 bases identical to TRBD1. This CDR3 comprises 15 residues. V lost 0 bases, J lost 6 bases, and 8 bases stayed unmatched. Per germline, CDR1 SGDLS and CDR2 YYNGEE. CDR3 coding DNA: TGTGCCAGCAGCGTAGCTTCCCAGGGGGTGGCTGAAGCTTTCTTT. It specifies CASSVASQGVAEAFF.

In its sample, this clone was seen once. CDR3 DNA sequence: TGTGCCAGCAGCTTTAGGTCCGATAATGAAAAACTGTTTTTT. Translation: CASSFRSDNEKLFF. The V gene is TRBV7-9, the J gene TRBJ1-4; D remains ambiguous. The CDR3 has 14 residues. Looked up from germline, CDR1 is SEHNR and CDR2 is FQNEAQ (reference sequence). Trimming took 3 bases from V and 4 from J, leaving 9 bases between them.

The rearrangement joins TRBV6-5 to TRBJ2-2, with D perhaps being TRBD1 or TRBD2 (5 bases each). This CDR3 is built from 14 residues. CDR1 is MNHEY, CDR2 SVGAGI, per germline. V was pared by 6 bases and J by 0 bases, with 8 bases between. In nucleotides, the CDR3 is TGTGCCAGCAGCGGGACCGCGAACACCGGGGAGCTGTTTTTT. It codes for CASSGTANTGELFF.

V usage is TRBV6-5 and J usage is TRBJ2-7; tentatively, D is TRBD2 (5 bases). This CDR3 is built from 14 residues. V was cut by 7 bases and J by 0 bases, with 13 bases left in between. CDR1 is MNHEY, CDR2 SVGAGI, per germline. The DNA for the CDR3 is TGTGCCAGCAAGTCACGGGGAGACTCCTACGAGCAGTACTTC. It encodes CASKSRGDSYEQYF.

The chain couples TRBV28 to TRBJ2-1; TRBD2 is a possible D gene (5 bases). This CDR3 spans 16 amino acids. Germline CDR1 reads MDHEN; CDR2 reads SYDVKM. Trimming pared 6 bases from V and 0 bases from J, leaving 15 bases between. The CDR3: CASSQTNAGSYNEQFF. The CDR3 bases are TGTGCCAGCAGCCAAACCAACGCGGGCTCCTACAATGAGCAGTTCTTC.